A selection of T cell receptor beta chains follows, all from one sample in a study of cytomegalovirus exposure and HLA in healthy donors. The method was immunoSEQ multiplex PCR; TCRdb's version includes in-frame clones alone and lacks a portion of them. This table has about 130,000 clones, under 12% appearing once. Specimen: PBMCs. The receptors come from a woman aged 18-30 years in good health and CMV-seropositive. CDR3s include the opening cysteine and the closing phenylalanine or tryptophan. D genes are given only for firm matches. The size field is filled for only some rows; it gives once, few, many or a size class.

clone_size | j_call | v_call | d_call | cdr3_aa | cdr3_nt
. | TRBJ2-5 | TRBV27 | TRBD2 | CASSFNSGGGETQYF | TGTGCCAGCAGTTTTAATTCGGGGGGTGGAGAGACCCAGTACTTC
. | TRBJ1-5 | TRBV7-9 | . | CASSFGSGQPQHF | TGTGCCAGCAGCTTCGGATCGGGGCAGCCCCAGCATTTT
. | TRBJ1-2 | TRBV14 | . | CASSRTRGGVYGYTF | TGTGCCAGCAGCCGAACCCGCGGGGGGGTCTATGGCTACACCTTC
. | TRBJ2-1 | TRBV4-1 | TRBD2 | CASSGGTNGEQFF | TGCGCCAGCAGCGGCGGGACTAACGGTGAGCAGTTCTTC
few | TRBJ2-7 | TRBV28 | TRBD1 | CASSPPRGLYEQYF | TGTGCCAGCAGCCCCCCCAGGGGGCTGTACGAGCAGTACTTC
. | TRBJ2-7 | TRBV29-1 | . | CSAKTQYEQYF | TGCAGCGCCAAAACCCAGTACGAGCAGTACTTC
. | TRBJ2-1 | TRBV5-1 | . | CASSSRDPNYNEQFF | TGCGCCAGCAGCTCGCGGGACCCAAACTACAATGAGCAGTTCTTC
few | TRBJ2-4 | TRBV5-1 | . | CASSLVRGSKNIQYF | TGCGCCAGCAGCTTGGTACGGGGGTCCAAAAACATTCAGTACTTC
few | TRBJ1-1 | TRBV11-3 | . | CASTFITGTLNTEAFF | TGTGCCAGCACCTTCATAACCGGGACACTGAACACTGAAGCTTTCTTT
. | TRBJ2-6 | TRBV28 | . | CASSLYLGGAGANVLTF | TGTGCCAGCAGTTTATATCTAGGAGGGGCTGGGGCCAACGTCCTGACTTTC
. | TRBJ2-1 | TRBV4-1 | . | CASSQQVSSYNEQFF | TGCGCCAGCAGCCAACAGGTTAGCTCCTACAATGAGCAGTTCTTC
few | TRBJ2-1 | TRBV19 | . | CASSIQGTYNEQFF | TGTGCCAGTAGTATACAGGGGACCTACAATGAGCAGTTCTTC
few | TRBJ2-2 | TRBV9 | . | CASSVLGGTGELFF | TGTGCCAGCAGCGTATTGGGAGGCACCGGGGAGCTGTTTTTT
. | TRBJ2-1 | TRBV19 | . | CASSILAAENEQFF | TGTGCCAGTAGTATACTAGCAGCCGAGAATGAGCAGTTCTTC
few | TRBJ2-7 | TRBV15 | TRBD2 | CATSRAAGATEQYF | TGTGCCACCAGCAGAGCCGCGGGAGCGACAGAGCAGTACTTC
. | TRBJ2-5 | TRBV5-1 | TRBD2 | CASSWGLLAVQETQYF | TGCGCCAGCAGCTGGGGCCTCCTAGCGGTCCAAGAGACCCAGTACTTC
. | TRBJ1-1 | TRBV18 | TRBD1 | CASSATGDTEAFF | TGTGCCAGCTCGGCGACAGGGGACACTGAAGCTTTCTTT
few | TRBJ1-1 | TRBV2 | TRBD1 | CASSGGQGSTEAFF | TGTGCCAGCAGTGGGGGACAGGGGAGCACTGAAGCTTTCTTT
few | TRBJ2-1 | TRBV2 | . | CASSERNEQFF | TGTGCCAGCAGTGAACGGAATGAGCAGTTCTTC
few | TRBJ2-7 | TRBV7-9 | TRBD2 | CASSELGRADFYEQYF | TGTGCCAGCAGCGAATTAGGGAGGGCCGATTTCTACGAGCAGTACTTC
few | TRBJ2-7 | TRBV18 | . | CASSRTDRPYEQYF | TGTGCCAGCTCTCGAACGGACAGACCCTACGAGCAGTACTTC
few | TRBJ1-2 | TRBV29-1 | . | CSVDGTAETF | TGCAGCGTTGATGGGACTGCCGAGACCTTC
few | TRBJ2-7 | TRBV11-2 | TRBD2 | CASSLELGYRDYPLEQYF | TGTGCCAGCAGCTTAGAATTGGGTTACCGGGACTACCCTCTCGAGCAGTACTTC
few | TRBJ1-2 | TRBV6-6 | . | CASRTALWGYTF | TGTGCCAGCAGGACAGCTTTATGGGGCTACACCTTC
few | TRBJ2-7 | TRBV5-1 | TRBD1 | CASSSDGTGLYEQYF | TGCGCCAGCAGCTCTGACGGGACAGGGCTCTACGAGCAGTACTTC
. | TRBJ2-3 | TRBV5-6 | . | CASSLGGTDTQYF | TGTGCCAGCAGCTTGGGCGGCACAGATACGCAGTATTTT
few | TRBJ1-1 | TRBV6-6 | . | CASSLRDTEAFF | TGTGCCAGCAGCTTACGGGACACTGAAGCTTTCTTT
. | TRBJ2-3 | TRBV21-1 | . | CASSIPRTGVTDTQYF | TGTGCCAGCAGCATCCCCCGGACAGGGGTGACAGATACGCAGTATTTT
few | TRBJ2-7 | TRBV6-1 | . | CASSEYGRPTYEQYF | TGTGCCAGCAGTGAATACGGCAGGCCCACCTACGAGCAGTACTTC
. | TRBJ1-6 | TRBV28 | . | CASSLETTNSPLHF | TGTGCCAGCAGCCTCGAGACAACGAATTCACCCCTCCACTTT
. | TRBJ2-3 | TRBV30 | . | CAWSSSTDTQYF | TGTGCCTGGAGTTCTAGCACAGATACGCAGTATTTT
few | TRBJ1-5 | TRBV2 | . | CASSRQNQPQHF | TGTGCCAGCAGTCGTCAGAATCAGCCCCAGCATTTT
. | TRBJ2-1 | TRBV29-1 | TRBD2 | CSAAGGSINEQFF | TGCAGCGCCGCGGGAGGGTCTATCAATGAGCAGTTCTTC
. | TRBJ2-3 | TRBV7-9 | TRBD2 | CASSLALAGFDTQYF | TGTGCCAGCAGCTTAGCGCTAGCGGGATTTGATACGCAGTATTTT
few | TRBJ2-1 | TRBV9 | TRBD2 | CASGRDSYNEQFF | TGTGCCAGTGGGAGGGATAGCTACAATGAGCAGTTCTTC
. | TRBJ1-3 | TRBV30 | . | CATSRAGTIGNTIYF | TGTGCCACTTCTCGCGCGGGAACCATTGGAAACACCATATATTTT
few | TRBJ2-3 | TRBV10-1 | TRBD2 | CASSYGLAGDTQYF | TGCGCCAGCAGCTACGGACTAGCGGGAGATACGCAGTATTTT